A selection of T cell receptor beta chains follows, all from one sample in a study of blood T cell repertoires in COVID-19. This table comes from immunoSEQ multiplex PCR, and its TCRdb copy is limited to in-frame clones, with some not included. Among under 300,000 clones listed, 87% were seen once. What was sequenced was PBMCs or T cells enriched from blood (not recorded which). These receptors all come from a woman aged 30 to 39 with acute COVID-19. Each CDR3 is given with its conserved first and last residue. The D gene is left open where the match is weak. Size values are once, few and many counts, or a class for expanded clones, and some rows have none.

>TRBV4-1|once|NA|TRBJ1-1
TGCGCCAGCAGCCAACGACAGACCCTGAACACTGAAGCTTTCTTT
CASSQRQTLNTEAFF
>TRBV6-5|NA|TRBD1|TRBJ1-4
TGTGCCAGCAGTTACTCGAGTCGGGACAGCGTTTTT
CASSYSSRDSVF
>TRBV29-1|NA|TRBD1|TRBJ1-2
TGCAGCGTTGACGGGACAGGCCGGCAGCGTGGCTACACCTTC
CSVDGTGRQRGYTF
>TRBV5-1|NA|TRBD2|TRBJ2-5
TGCGCCAGCAGCGGAAGCGGGAGCTCGGGAGAGACCCAGTACTTC
CASSGSGSSGETQYF
>TRBV10-1|NA|NA|TRBJ1-1
TGCGCCAGCAGTGAGAATAGTGCGGTGAACACTGAAGCTTTCTTT
CASSENSAVNTEAFF
>TRBV5-6|NA|TRBD1|TRBJ2-7
TGTGCCAGCACCATCGGACAGGGCCATCAGTCACATACCTACGAGCAGTACTTC
CASTIGQGHQSHTYEQYF
>TRBV7-8|NA|NA|TRBJ2-5
TGTGCCAGCAGTCCCTCCCCCCAAGAGACCCAGTACTTC
CASSPSPQETQYF
>TRBV5-8|NA|NA|TRBJ2-1
TGTGCCAGCAGCCGTAAAGGAGCTACCTACAATGAGCAGTTCTTC
CASSRKGATYNEQFF
>TRBV6-5|NA|TRBD1|TRBJ1-5
TGTGCCAGCCTCGGACAGGGAAGCAATCAGCCCCAGCATTTT
CASLGQGSNQPQHF
>TRBV7-9|NA|TRBD2|TRBJ2-3
TGTGCCAGCAGCCCAAGGACTAGCGGGAGCACAGATACGCAGTATTTT
CASSPRTSGSTDTQYF
>TRBV11-2|NA|NA|TRBJ2-7
TGTGCCAGCAGCTTAGCCTCCCTGCTAGGGGTTTGGTCCGAGCAGTACTTC
CASSLASLLGVWSEQYF
>TRBV29-1|NA|TRBD2|TRBJ2-1
TGCAGCGTTGAGGGTCGCCTAGCGGGTTTAGCCTACAATGAGCAGTTCTTC
CSVEGRLAGLAYNEQFF
>TRBV19|NA|NA|TRBJ1-5
TGTGCCAGTAGTATAGATCTTGGGGGGAATCAGCCCCAGCATTTT
CASSIDLGGNQPQHF
>TRBV5-4|few|NA|TRBJ2-2
TGTGCCAGCAGCCAGCACACGGCCGGGGACACCGGGGAGCTGTTTTTT
CASSQHTAGDTGELFF
>TRBV7-3|NA|TRBD2|TRBJ2-1
TGTGCCAGCAGCTTTTCGGGGGGCAATGAGCAGTTCTTC
CASSFSGGNEQFF
>TRBV30|NA|NA|TRBJ1-1
TGTGCCTGGAGTTCGGGAAGGCCAGTCAGCCCTGAAGCTTTCTTT
CAWSSGRPVSPEAFF
>TRBV6-1|NA|TRBD1|TRBJ1-2
TGTGCCAGCAGTGGACCCGAGGGGGCACTATTCTATGGCTACACCTTC
CASSGPEGALFYGYTF
>TRBV4-1|NA|NA|TRBJ2-7
TGCGCCAGCAGCCAAGGGCAGGGGACCTCCTACGAGCAGTACTTC
CASSQGQGTSYEQYF
>TRBV12-5|NA|NA|TRBJ2-1
TGTGCTAGTGGTTTGGACGCGGGGTACCGTCCCAGCTCCTACAATGAGCAGTTCTTC
CASGLDAGYRPSSYNEQFF
>TRBV5-1|NA|NA|TRBJ1-2
TGCGCCAGCAGCTTCGACACGTACTATGGCTACACCTTC
CASSFDTYYGYTF
>TRBV7-2|NA|TRBD1|TRBJ1-2
TGTGCCAGCAGCTTAGAAGGGACAGCAATGTCCTATGGCTACACCTTC
CASSLEGTAMSYGYTF
>TRBV25-1|NA|NA|TRBJ1-6
TGTGCCAGCAGTGACTATATCGGACAGTGGGGAAATTCACCCCTCCACTTT
CASSDYIGQWGNSPLHF